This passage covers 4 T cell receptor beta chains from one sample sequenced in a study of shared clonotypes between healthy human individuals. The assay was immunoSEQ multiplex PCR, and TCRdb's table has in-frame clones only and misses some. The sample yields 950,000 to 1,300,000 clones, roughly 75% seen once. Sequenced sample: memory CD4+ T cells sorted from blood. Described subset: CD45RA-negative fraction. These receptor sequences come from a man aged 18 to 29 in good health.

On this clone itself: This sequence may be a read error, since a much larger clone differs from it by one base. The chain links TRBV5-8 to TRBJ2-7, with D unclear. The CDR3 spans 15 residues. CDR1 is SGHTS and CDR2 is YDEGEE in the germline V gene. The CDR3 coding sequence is TGTGCCAGCAGCAACTTCTTAACGGGCACCTACAAGCAGTACTTC. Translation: CASSNFLTGTYKQYF.

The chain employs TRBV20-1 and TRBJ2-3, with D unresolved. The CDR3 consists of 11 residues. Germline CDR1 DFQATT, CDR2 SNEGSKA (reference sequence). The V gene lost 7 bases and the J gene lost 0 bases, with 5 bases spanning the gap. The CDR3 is CSGSSTDTQYF. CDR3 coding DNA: TGCAGTGGGTCAAGCACAGATACGCAGTATTTT.

The CDR3 loop reads CAFQDRVGEKLFF. The DNA of the CDR3 is TGTGCCTTCCAGGACAGGGTCGGGGAAAAACTGTTTTTT. The V and J genes are TRBV6-1 and TRBJ1-4; 8 nucleotides align to TRBD1. CDR3 length: 13 amino acids. J gave up 8 bases and V 11 bases, and 10 bases lay outside the gene matches. CDR1 is MNHNS and CDR2 is SASEGT in the germline V gene.

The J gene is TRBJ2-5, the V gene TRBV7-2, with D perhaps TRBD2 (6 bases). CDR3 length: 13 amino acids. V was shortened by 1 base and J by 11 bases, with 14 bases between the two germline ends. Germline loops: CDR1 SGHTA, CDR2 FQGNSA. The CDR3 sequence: CASSLGGDAGQYF. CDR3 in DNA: TGTGCCAGCAGCTTAGGGGGTGACGCGGGGCAGTACTTC.